A selection of T cell receptor beta chains follows, all from one sample in a study of blood T cell repertoires in COVID-19. The repertoire was sequenced with immunoSEQ multiplex PCR; TCRdb's copy has only in-frame clones and lacks some. The data hold roughly 190,000 clones, with approximately 90% observed a single time. Input material: peripheral blood. These receptors were collected from a man aged 35 to 55 with active or convalescent COVID-19. Each CDR3 is given without its conserved first and last residue.

TRBJ2-1 | TRBV5-1 | ASRITAGGMYNEQF
TRBJ1-4 | TRBV28 | ASSSHRGTNEKLF
TRBJ2-1 | TRBV28 | ASSYTSGNSNEQF
TRBJ2-7 | TRBV6-5 | ASTLGFMESYEQY
TRBJ1-5 | TRBV10-2 | ASSETYSPSHQPQH
TRBJ2-7 | TRBV28 | ATKKGLAGIDEQY
TRBJ2-2 | TRBV3-1/TRBV3-2 | ASSQLTSGIRELF
TRBJ2-2 | TRBV27 | ASSPAAGISLF
TRBJ2-1 | TRBV7-2 | ASSLGGAGENEQF
TRBJ1-5 | TRBV4-2 | ASSRGSFNQPQH
TRBJ1-3 | TRBV11-3 | ASSPTGTSGNTIY
TRBJ1-1 | TRBV29-1 | SVKQGNTEAF
TRBJ1-1 | TRBV6-1 | ASSVRDRGEAF
TRBJ2-1 | TRBV3-1/TRBV3-2 | ASSPGLGGGNEQF
TRBJ1-2 | TRBV5-5 | ASSLLEGAANYGYT
TRBJ2-2 | TRBV28 | ASSLATSGRTGELF
TRBJ1-3 | TRBV28 | ASSFAVDNQHDGNTIY
TRBJ2-7 | TRBV1 | TSSQDEWQGFYEQY
TRBJ1-1 | TRBV7-9 | ASSYTGDTEAF
TRBJ2-7 | TRBV5-4 | ASSVSSGGFYEQY
TRBJ2-1 | TRBV28 | ASSYQTGGFYNEQF
TRBJ1-1 | TRBV6-5 | ASSHRGQGAEAF
TRBJ1-5 | TRBV19 | ASSIPTGTGNQPQH
TRBJ1-3 | TRBV19 | ASSTGNSRNTIY
TRBJ2-1 | TRBV7-3 | ASSSRRGNEQF
TRBJ2-7 | TRBV5-8 | ASSLVIVPLSGYEQY
TRBJ2-3 | TRBV5-1 | ASSSVAGGDTQY
TRBJ1-5 | TRBV19 | ASSRDRGLQPQH
TRBJ1-1 | TRBV29-1 | SVTGTLYTEAF
TRBJ1-5 | TRBV10-3 | AISESRGQGGNQPQH
TRBJ1-5 | TRBV19 | ASSHRVGNQPQH